These T cell receptor beta chains were read from a single sample in a study of CD8 T cells in Susac syndrome. Each CDR3 protein gets one entry after TCRdb re-called the immunoSEQ multiplex PCR reads with MiXCR. The table lists approximately 300,000 distinct CDR3 sequences, roughly 90% of them singletons. Sample: CD8+ T cells from PBMCs. Receptor source: a human donor with multiple sclerosis. The CDR3 runs from the conserved cysteine through the conserved F or W. Fields, in order: clone size, J gene, D gene, V gene, CDR3 protein, CDR3 DNA. The D gene is left open where the match is weak. For some rows the clone size is stated as once, few or many, or as a class when expanded; others skip it.

>NA|TRBJ2-2|NA|TRBV15
CATSRAIVDPRPGELFF
TGTGCCACCAGCAGAGCCATTGTTGATCCCCGCCCCGGGGAGCTGTTTTTT
>NA|TRBJ2-7|NA|TRBV6-5
CASSTGVYEQYF
TGTGCCAGCAGTACAGGAGTCTACGAGCAGTACTTC
>once|TRBJ2-1|NA|TRBV4-2
CASSQDGLLQFF
TGTGCCAGCAGCCAAGATGGACTCCTGCAGTTCTTC
>many|TRBJ1-5|NA|TRBV12-3/TRBV12-4
CASSLGQGNQPQHF
TGTGCCAGCAGTTTAGGGCAGGGGAATCAGCCCCAGCATTTT
>NA|TRBJ2-7|NA|TRBV2
CASSEIQGRHEQYF
TGTGCCAGCAGTGAAATCCAGGGTCGGCACGAGCAGTACTTC
>NA|TRBJ2-3|NA|TRBV4-3
CASSQVDASTDTQYF
TGCGCCAGCAGCCAAGTAGACGCTAGCACAGATACGCAGTATTTT
>NA|TRBJ2-3|NA|TRBV28
CASSQTGSGTDTQYF
TGTGCCAGCAGTCAAACAGGGTCGGGCACAGATACGCAGTATTTT
>NA|TRBJ2-1|NA|TRBV4-2
CASSPSTGSASEQFF
TGTGCCAGCAGCCCTTCTACCGGGAGCGCCAGTGAGCAGTTCTTC
>NA|TRBJ2-7|TRBD2|TRBV6-2/TRBV6-3
CASRRLAGIYEQYF
TGTGCCAGCAGGAGACTAGCGGGAATCTACGAGCAGTACTTC
>NA|TRBJ1-1|NA|TRBV29-1
CSVQRMNTEAFF
TGCAGCGTCCAGCGCATGAACACTGAAGCTTTCTTT
>NA|TRBJ2-2|TRBD2|TRBV12-3/TRBV12-4
CASRPGGLNTGELFF
TGTGCCAGCAGACCGGGAGGGCTAAACACCGGGGAGCTGTTTTTT
>NA|TRBJ2-1|TRBD1|TRBV19
CATQTGVSSYNEQFF
TGTGCCACCCAGACAGGGGTGAGCTCCTACAATGAGCAGTTCTTC
>NA|TRBJ2-1|NA|TRBV27
CASRNRGASYNEQFF
TGTGCCAGCAGAAATCGGGGGGCAAGCTACAATGAGCAGTTCTTC
>NA|TRBJ2-5|NA|TRBV6-5
CASSRDQGETQYF
TGTGCCAGCAGCCGGGACCAAGGGGAGACCCAGTACTTC
>NA|TRBJ2-5|NA|TRBV30
CAGYIQETQYF
TGTGCGGGGTACATTCAAGAGACCCAGTACTTC
>NA|TRBJ2-1|NA|TRBV7-9
CASTTLPDNEQFF
TGTGCCAGCACCACACTTCCCGACAATGAGCAGTTCTTC
>NA|TRBJ2-1|NA|TRBV23-1
CASSQSRGVMGNEQFF
TGCGCCAGCAGTCAATCGAGAGGGGTGATGGGCAATGAGCAGTTCTTC
>once|TRBJ2-7|TRBD1|TRBV5-1
CASSHRGTGGYEQYF
TGCGCCAGCAGCCACCGCGGGACAGGGGGTTACGAGCAGTACTTC
>NA|TRBJ2-1|NA|TRBV10-3
CAISESTAIEQFF
TGTGCCATCAGTGAGTCAACGGCAATTGAGCAGTTCTTC
>NA|TRBJ1-1|TRBD1|TRBV20-1
CSAHTGGAEAFF
TGCAGTGCACACACAGGGGGCGCGGAAGCTTTCTTT
>NA|TRBJ2-1|NA|TRBV5-4
CASRRHPEETYNEQFF
TGTGCCAGCAGACGACACCCTGAGGAGACCTACAATGAGCAGTTCTTC
>NA|TRBJ2-1|TRBD2|TRBV7-3
CASSTPLAGGHFEQFF
TGTGCCAGCAGCACCCCACTAGCGGGGGGCCACTTTGAGCAGTTCTTC
>NA|TRBJ1-1|NA|TRBV14
CASSQADWTEAFF
TGTGCCAGCAGCCAAGCTGACTGGACTGAAGCTTTCTTT
>NA|TRBJ1-1|NA|TRBV19
CASSMEGPVVPEAFF
TGTGCCAGTAGTATGGAGGGCCCCGTAGTCCCTGAAGCTTTCTTT
>NA|TRBJ1-4|NA|TRBV6-1
CASSKELQGRGSFNEKLFF
TGTGCCAGCAGTAAAGAACTACAGGGAAGGGGGAGCTTTAATGAAAAACTGTTTTTT
>NA|TRBJ2-1|NA|TRBV20-1
CSADLEQINNEQFF
TGCAGTGCGGATCTAGAGCAGATTAACAATGAGCAGTTCTTC
>NA|TRBJ2-3|NA|TRBV7-8
CASSLGASGISDTQYF
TGTGCCAGCAGCTTGGGGGCTAGCGGAATATCAGATACGCAGTATTTT
>NA|TRBJ2-4|NA|TRBV20-1
CSAPGALDIQYF
TGCAGTGCCCCGGGGGCTTTGGACATTCAGTACTTC
>NA|TRBJ1-3|NA|TRBV19
CASSWVGNTIYF
TGTGCCAGTTCTTGGGTTGGAAACACCATATATTTT
>NA|TRBJ2-7|TRBD2|TRBV29-1
CSVESREGSYEQYF
TGCAGCGTTGAATCGCGGGAGGGTTCCTACGAGCAGTACTTC
>NA|TRBJ2-7|NA|TRBV18
CASSPGGRNFEQYF
TGTGCCAGCTCACCAGGCGGACGAAATTTTGAGCAGTACTTC
>NA|TRBJ2-5|NA|TRBV20-1
CSARDLWLLGNPGETQYF
TGCAGTGCTAGAGATTTGTGGTTATTGGGCAACCCTGGGGAGACCCAGTACTTC
>NA|TRBJ2-7|TRBD1|TRBV24-1
CATSDPRDRERSYEQYF
TGTGCCACCAGTGACCCCAGGGACAGGGAAAGGTCCTACGAGCAGTACTTC
>NA|TRBJ2-4|TRBD1|TRBV9
CASSALGTALAKNIQYF
TGTGCCAGCAGCGCGCTAGGGACAGCTCTAGCCAAAAACATTCAGTACTTC
>NA|TRBJ2-5|NA|TRBV15
CATSNGPTHSGYF
TGTGCCACCAGCAACGGACCGACACACTCCGGATACTTC
>NA|TRBJ2-3|TRBD1|TRBV9
CASSPGGTRGTDTQYF
TGTGCCAGCAGCCCAGGGGGCACGAGGGGCACAGATACGCAGTATTTT
>NA|TRBJ2-3|NA|TRBV20-1
CSATGTDTQYF
TGCAGTGCTACTGGGACAGATACGCAGTATTTT
>NA|TRBJ1-1|NA|TRBV25-1
CASSLPGLNTEAFF
TGTGCCAGCTCATTACCGGGGTTGAACACTGAAGCTTTCTTT
>NA|TRBJ2-7|NA|TRBV7-9
CASSLGGSFYEQYF
TGTGCCAGCAGCTTAGGTGGCAGTTTCTACGAGCAGTACTTC
>once|TRBJ1-2|NA|TRBV9
CASSGQESNYGYTF
TGTGCCAGCAGCGGACAGGAGTCTAACTATGGCTACACCTTC
>few|TRBJ2-1|NA|TRBV7-9
CASSLVGDNEQFF
TGTGCCAGCAGCTTGGTAGGGGACAATGAGCAGTTCTTC
>NA|TRBJ2-1|TRBD2|TRBV28
CASSLRSGTSRYNEQFF
TGTGCCAGCAGTTTACGGAGTGGGACTAGTCGCTACAATGAGCAGTTCTTC
>NA|TRBJ1-1|NA|TRBV12-3/TRBV12-4
CASSLSTWRAFF
TGTGCCAGCAGCCTATCGACATGGCGAGCTTTCTTT
>NA|TRBJ2-1|NA|TRBV20-1
CSARDFGTSQVSEFF
TGCAGTGCTAGAGATTTCGGGACATCCCAAGTAAGCGAGTTCTTC
>NA|TRBJ2-1|TRBD1|TRBV2
CASRTGEQFF
TGTGCCAGCAGGACAGGGGAGCAGTTCTTC
>NA|TRBJ2-7|NA|TRBV28
CASGLPMITSSYEQYF
TGTGCCAGCGGTCTCCCCATGATTACAAGCTCCTACGAGCAGTACTTC
>NA|TRBJ2-2|NA|TRBV27
CATGSTGELFF
TGTGCCACAGGGAGTACCGGGGAGCTGTTTTTT
>NA|TRBJ1-4|NA|TRBV6-2/TRBV6-3
CASSYSVGVEKLFF
TGTGCCAGCAGTTACTCTGTTGGGGTTGAAAAACTGTTTTTT
>NA|TRBJ2-2|NA|TRBV6-2/TRBV6-3
CASSPPGLGNTGELFF
TGTGCCAGCAGTCCACCGGGACTCGGGAACACCGGGGAGCTGTTTTTT
>NA|TRBJ2-7|TRBD2|TRBV4-2
CASSQAASGGTQEQYF
TGTGCCAGCAGCCAGGCGGCTAGCGGGGGGACTCAGGAGCAGTACTTC
>once|TRBJ2-4|NA|TRBV21-1
CASIYNRDATGALAKNIQYF
TGTGCCAGCATCTACAACCGGGACGCAACTGGGGCTCTAGCCAAAAACATTCAGTACTTC
>NA|TRBJ2-1|TRBD1|TRBV6-2/TRBV6-3
CASSYTGEGGNEQFF
TGTGCCAGCAGTTACACAGGGGAAGGGGGCAATGAGCAGTTCTTC
>few|TRBJ2-6|NA|TRBV4-3
CASSQDAGSGANVLTF
TGCGCCAGCAGCCAAGATGCGGGGTCTGGGGCCAACGTCCTGACTTTC